This TCR beta chain was sequenced for a study of T cells in women clearing cervical HPV infection. Whole-study context: No precancer developed; the control's incident HPV16 infection cleared within 12 months. With HLA typing for only a few women, HLA confounding remains possible.

Average input was about 1,200 ng genomic DNA for immunoSEQ TCR beta CDR3 amplification. Profiling relied on immunoSEQ multiplex PCR, and the TCRdb table lists in-frame clones only, not all of them. This table holds about 37,000 clones. MY09/MY11 PCR detected cervical HPV DNA; dot-blot assigned genotypes. This CDR3 region has 13 residues. The V end lost 0 bases, the J end lost 3 bases, and 4 bases lay between the germline ends. Germline V gene sequence: CDR1 SGHRS, CDR2 YFSETQ. With regard to this clone: Read coverage stops 3 residues before the CDR3 terminus; the germline J gene supplies the remainder.

This chain uses TRBV5-1 with TRBJ1-5; D is uncertain. The sequenced sample was blood buffy coat. The TCR originated in a woman between 18 and 70 years old with a cervical HPV16 infection that either progressed to CIN3+ or cleared (not recorded which). CDR3: CASSLAINQPQHF. The CDR3 bases that were read are TGCGCCAGCAGCTTGGCAATCAATCAGCCC.